This T cell receptor beta chain was found in a study of cytomegalovirus exposure and HLA in healthy donors. Study context: Prior work identified about 120 million unique TCR beta sequences in 150 million to 200 million T cells. Study-level findings and limits: Later analysis reportedly placed an Asian-associated ancestry cluster below the approximately 680-donor mean in N-insertions. Available immune exposure information was restricted to CMV serostatus only. Generally TCR sequences proved uncommon, though certain public TCRs appeared in numerous donors.

Germline V gives CDR1 SGHNT, CDR2 YYREEE (reference sequence). This CDR3 has 14 amino acids. Trimming cost V 0 bases and J 5 bases, with 11 bases left between them. As to this clone: The antigen remains unidentified.

The PCR had 60 Vbeta and 13 Jbeta primers. TCRdb keeps only in-frame clones here, not all; method: immunoSEQ multiplex PCR. The sample gives about 73,000 clones, roughly 82% of which show up once; under 15% is in the top ten. The sequence came from a man in his sixties or seventies in good health and CMV-seronegative. The material sequenced was PBMCs. The V gene is TRBV5-4, the J gene TRBJ2-5, with D possibly matching TRBD1 (5 bases). The CDR3 DNA reads as TGTGCCAGCAGCTTGGAGGGGAATTGGGAGACCCAGTACTTC. As protein: CASSLEGNWETQYF. The complete variable domain, with remaining parts taken from reference TRBV5-4 and TRBJ2-5, reads ETGVTQSPTHLIKTRGQQVTLRCSSQSGHNTVSWYQQALGQGPQFIFQYYREEENGRGNFPPRFSGLQFPNYSSELNVNALELDDSALYLCASSLEGNWETQYFGPGTRLLVL.